These 12 T cell receptor beta chains originate from one sample sequenced in a study of cytomegalovirus exposure and HLA in healthy donors. The PCR employed 60 Vbeta primers together with 13 Jbeta primers. Method: immunoSEQ multiplex PCR; TCRdb's copy keeps in-frame clones and lacks some. The sample contains around 170,000 clones, roughly 82% of which appear only once. Sequencing was done on a sample of PBMCs. These TCRs come from a man aged 35 to 55 in good health and CMV-seronegative.

The chain couples TRBV28 to TRBJ1-2; unclear D gene. This CDR3 is built from 13 residues. In germline, CDR1 is MDHEN, CDR2 SYDVKM. Trimming took off 4 bases at V and 4 bases at J, with 10 bases between the two ends. In DNA form, the CDR3 reads TGTGCCAGCAGTTCATCGCTGAGCTATGGCTACACCTTC. Translation gives CASSSSLSYGYTF.

V is TRBV7-8 and J is TRBJ2-3; 13 bases match TRBD2. The CDR3 extends over 19 amino acids. Germline V gene lookup returns CDR1 SGHVS and CDR2 FQNEAQ. The V and J ends lost 1 base and 4 bases, in that order; junction bases with no gene match: 11. CDR3 sequence: CASSLGRTSGRGLADTQYF. The CDR3 coding sequence is TGTGCCAGCAGCTTAGGGAGGACTAGCGGGAGAGGATTGGCAGATACGCAGTATTTT.

This clone showed up just once. The chain links TRBV4-1 to TRBJ2-7; 8 bases map to TRBD2. The junction had 12 bases not matched to a gene; V was cut back by 4 bases and J by 7 bases. The length of the CDR3 is 15 residues. Germline loops: CDR1 MGHRA, CDR2 YSYEKL. CDR3 region: CASSRVGGAPGEQYF. In DNA, the CDR3 is TGCGCCAGCAGCCGAGTCGGGGGGGCGCCGGGTGAGCAGTACTTC.

This clone occurred a few times. The rearrangement links TRBV7-3 to TRBJ1-2; D call uncertain. Trimming cost V 4 bases and J 3 bases, with 6 bases left between them. The CDR3 extends over 12 amino acids. Germline CDR1 reads SGHTA; CDR2 reads FQGTGA. CDR3 in amino acids: CASSWEDYGYTF. CDR3 nucleotides: TGTGCCAGCAGCTGGGAGGACTATGGCTACACCTTC.

The genes are TRBV21-1 and TRBJ1-1; whether TRBD1, the table's D call, matches the DNA was not checked. TRBV21-1 is a pseudogene segment. This CDR3 is 15 amino acids long. The CDR3: CASSSLTGWNTEAFF. Here the CDR3 DNA reads TGTGCCAGCAGCTCCCTGACAGGGTGGAACACTGAAGCTTTCTTT.

The V call is TRBV7-2, the J call TRBJ1-4, with 9 bases matching TRBD1. Per germline, CDR1 SGHTA and CDR2 FQGNSA. The CDR3 has 17 residues. Trimming removed 4 bases from V and 7 bases from J; junction bases left unmatched: 13. CDR3 sequence (DNA): TGTGCCAGCAGCTCGAAGCCCTCCGGGACAGGGCGTGAAAAACTGTTTTTT. This translates into CASSSKPSGTGREKLFF.

The rearrangement links TRBV6-4 to TRBJ2-2, with TRBD2 identical over 11 bases. Germline CDR1 and CDR2: MRHNA and SNTAGT. The CDR3 totals 15 residues. The V and J ends lost 6 bases and 4 bases, in that order; junction bases with no gene match: 4. This CDR3 reads CASSPLAGGTGELFF. CDR3 bases: TGTGCCAGCAGCCCCCTAGCGGGGGGCACCGGGGAGCTGTTTTTT.

The V call is TRBV6-6, the J call TRBJ2-7; TRBD2 agrees at 8 bases. CDR1 MNHNY and CDR2 SVGAGI come from the germline V gene (reference sequence). Trimming at V came to 5 bases and at J to 3 bases, leaving 3 bases not matched to a gene. The CDR3 loop spans 13 amino acids. This CDR3 reads CASSPGGFYEQYF. DNA of the CDR3: TGTGCCAGCAGTCCGGGGGGGTTCTACGAGCAGTACTTC.

The DNA for the CDR3 is TGTGCCAGCAGTACCATGACAGGGAGTGAGACCCAGTACTTC. Its protein is CASSTMTGSETQYF. The V gene is TRBV6-5, the J gene TRBJ2-5, with 7 bases that match TRBD1. CDR1 MNHEY and CDR2 SVGAGI come from the germline V gene. V lost 5 bases and J lost 5; bases outside the gene matches: 8. The CDR3 covers 14 residues.

The J gene is TRBJ2-7, the V gene TRBV10-3, with D tentatively TRBD2 (5 bases). CDR1 is ENHRY, CDR2 SYGVKD, per germline. V lost 4 bases and J lost 3, with 10 bases in between. The CDR3 extends over 13 amino acids. Here the CDR3 reads CAISVLAGYEQYF. CDR3 nucleotides: TGTGCCATCAGTGTGCTAGCAGGCTACGAGCAGTACTTC.

This chain uses TRBV28 with TRBJ2-4; no clear D gene. The CDR3 has 13 amino acids. Germline V gene sequence: CDR1 MDHEN, CDR2 SYDVKM. V was pared by 6 bases and J by 1 base, with 7 bases between. CDR3 nucleotides: TGTGCCAGCAGCACTCCGGCCAAAAACATTCAGTACTTC. Amino acids: CASSTPAKNIQYF.

The chain combines TRBV5-4 with TRBJ2-7, with a tentative D call TRBD2 (6 bases). Per the germline V gene, CDR1 is SGHNT and CDR2 is YYREEE (reference sequence). V shed 0 bases and J shed 1 base, with 8 bases lying between them. The CDR3 totals 14 residues. CDR3 in amino acids: CASSLVGTSYEQYF. CDR3 nucleotide sequence: TGTGCCAGCAGCTTGGTGGGGACTTCCTACGAGCAGTACTTC.